This TCR beta chain was profiled in a study of cytomegalovirus exposure and HLA in healthy donors. Study-level findings and limits: Associated with cytomegalovirus, according to the listing, were fewer than 200 TCR beta chains. According to a subsequent analysis, TCR clusters identified in the first cohort showed a tendency to co-occur across the 120 or so validation repertoires.

Regarding this clone: Antigen specificity is unknown.

This CDR3 region has 10 residues. CDR1 SGHDN and CDR2 FVKESK come from the germline V gene. Trimming removed 0 bases at V and 15 bases at J, with 6 bases between. The donors were part of the approximately 130-subject validation cohort, which stood apart from the 666-subject first cohort. TCRdb keeps only in-frame clones here, not all; method: immunoSEQ multiplex PCR. The data hold about 170,000 clones, with approximately 86% observed a single time. The rearrangement links TRBV14 to TRBJ2-1; no firm D call. The TCR was taken from a woman aged 18-30 years in good health and CMV-seronegative. Sample: PBMCs. The CDR3 region is CASSQDLPFF. Written as DNA, the CDR3 is TGTGCCAGCAGCCAAGATCTTCCGTTCTTC.